This TCR delta chain was sequenced in a study of γδ T cells in repeated Plasmodium falciparum infection. Turning to this clone: For this DNA, TCRdb reports the protein of a much larger clone, which diverges at residue 6, most likely from a read error; the protein presented here is translated directly from the DNA.

Bulk repertoires came from Vgamma9/Vdelta2+ or Vdelta2-negative gammadelta T cells flow-sorted from PBMC. TCRdb reanalyzed the multiplex PCR reads using CATT. This table has 75,000 to 95,000 delta-chain clones, over 0.75% appearing once. CDR1 is GEAIGNYY, CDR2 EKD, per germline. V was pared by 3 bases and J by 0 bases, with 34 bases between. The CDR3 is made up of 22 amino acids. The V call is TRDV2, the J call TRDJ1; a possible D gene is TRDD3 (6 bases). TCRdb gives no J gene; it was assigned here by matching the DNA to germline. Sequences were obtained from gamma-delta T cells from blood. This receptor was identified in a pool of human donors (malaria-infected and uninfected, not separated). CDR3 loop: CACDPVLAGDPSRVFDTDKLIF. The CDR3 DNA sequence: TGTGCCTGTGACCCCGTTTTGGCTGGGGACCCTAGTAGGGTCTTCGACACCGATAAACTCATCTTT.